This T cell receptor (beta chain) is from a study of T and B cells in COVID-19 patients. About the research overall: The recovered cohort's median age was about 31 years, versus roughly 67 years in active infection.

This clonotype is medium-sized within its sample. Its target is unknown. Blood genomic DNA input for TRB amplification was about 240-550 ng. The CDR3 length is 13 residues. In germline, CDR1 is MNHEY, CDR2 SMNVEV (reference sequence). V gave up 3 bases and J gave up 3 bases, with 8 bases separating them. Multiplex PCR with BIOMED2 TRB-A/B primer pools amplified TRB rearrangements. A single record per CDR3 protein comes from TCRdb applying MiXCR to the multiplex PCR reads. The sample has under 6,000 distinct CDR3 sequences; around 26% are singletons. Regarding the study as a whole: At recovery TRB diversity and richness exceeded healthy donors, after highly clonal active COVID-19 repertoires. Patients with COVID-19 reportedly showed strongly skewed T cell receptor beta variable and joining gene usage. Early severe-case samples and blood from mildly ill patients during symptoms were in short supply.

Sequencing input: blood. The source of this sequence is a human donor with active COVID-19. This chain uses TRBV27 with TRBJ2-5; D is undetermined. The CDR3 coding sequence is TGTGCCAGCAGTTTTGCGGATGAAGAGACCCAGTACTTC. Amino acids: CASSFADEETQYF.